The 16 T cell receptor beta chains below all came from one sample that was sequenced in a study of shared clonotypes between healthy human individuals. Assay used: immunoSEQ multiplex PCR; TCRdb lists only in-frame clones, some missing. The data hold 950,000 to 1,100,000 clones, with about 76% observed a single time. The sequencing input was memory CD4+ T cells sorted from blood. Regarding subset: CD45RA-negative fraction. The receptors were gathered from a man between 18 and 35 years old in good health.

J is TRBJ2-3 and V is TRBV27; 7 bases line up with TRBD2. The CDR3 spans 14 residues. Trimming at V came to 4 bases and at J to 4 bases, leaving 5 bases not matched to a gene. Germline CDR1 and CDR2: MNHEY and SMNVEV (reference sequence). For the CDR3, the DNA is TGTGCCAGCAGTTCCCGGACTAGTTCAGATACGCAGTATTTT. It encodes CASSSRTSSDTQYF.

The chain is built from TRBV11-2 and TRBJ2-1; D is perhaps TRBD1 (6 bases). Trimming took off 1 base at V and 10 bases at J, with 14 bases between the two ends. This CDR3 contains 14 residues. Germline V gene data show CDR1 as SGHAT and CDR2 as FQNNGV. The CDR3 nucleotides read TGTGCCAGCAGCTTAGGGTTAAACAGGGACGAGCAGTTCTTC. It is translated as CASSLGLNRDEQFF. Full variable domain (outside the CDR3, taken from reference TRBV11-2 and TRBJ2-1): EAGVAQSPRYKIIEKRQSVAFWCNPISGHATLYWYQQILGQGPKLLIQFQNNGVVDDSQLPKDRFSAERLKGVDSTLKIQPAKLEDSAVYLCASSLGLNRDEQFFGPGTRLTVL.

The V gene is TRBV4-3, the J gene TRBJ2-5; TRBD1 is a possible D gene (6 bases). Between the trimmed V and J ends, which lost 0 bases and 1 base, there was a span of 18 bases. This CDR3 has 18 amino acids. CDR1 is LGHNA, CDR2 YSLEER, per germline. CDR3 residues: CASSQDWATKGGQETQYF. CDR3 nucleotides: TGCGCCAGCAGCCAAGATTGGGCGACAAAAGGGGGCCAAGAGACCCAGTACTTC.

This chain joins TRBV5-6 and TRBJ1-1; maybe TRBD1 (5 bases). This CDR3 contains 13 residues. The germline V and J ends were trimmed by 0 bases and 9 bases, with 12 bases remaining between them. Germline CDR1 SGHDT, CDR2 YYEEEE. This CDR3 reads CASSLGGTFKAFF. The DNA of the CDR3 is TGTGCCAGCAGCTTGGGGGGGACTTTCAAAGCTTTCTTT.

This clone was seen only once. This chain connects TRBV30 to TRBJ1-2; weak D call: TRBD1 (6 bases). Germline V lookup: CDR1 GTSNPN, CDR2 SVGIG (reference sequence). V was trimmed by 5 bases and J by 1 base, leaving 14 bases between them. The CDR3 is made up of 14 amino acids. The CDR3 bases are TGTGCCTGGGCCCGGGACACCATTAACTATGGCTACACCTTC. Protein sequence: CAWARDTINYGYTF. The entire variable domain, with the rest obtained from reference TRBV30 and TRBJ1-2, is as follows: SQTIHQWPATLVQPVGSPLSLECTVEGTSNPNLYWYRQAAGRGLQLLFYSVGIGQISSEVPQNLSASRPQDRQFILSSKKLLLSDSGFYLCAWARDTINYGYTFGSGTRLTVV.

The V call is TRBV10-1, the J call TRBJ2-5; D is perhaps TRBD2 (6 bases). The better agreement between TRBJ2-7 and the DNA end casts doubt on the J call. This CDR3 has 13 amino acids. CDR1 and CDR2 from the germline V gene are WNHNN and SYGVQD (reference sequence). DNA of the CDR3: TGCGCCAGCAGTGGCGGGGATCTCCACGAGCAGTACTTC. This encodes CASSGGDLHEQYF.

Comments on this clone: This specimen includes other DNA sequences encoding the same CDR3. The chain carries TRBV9 and TRBJ1-1; TRBD1 matches at 9 bases. V lost 4 bases, J lost 1 base, and 5 bases stayed unmatched. The CDR3 extends over 15 amino acids. Germline V CDR1 and CDR2: SGDLS, YYNGEE. The CDR3 sequence is CASSPGQGTNTEAFF. Here the CDR3 DNA reads TGTGCCAGCAGCCCCGGACAGGGGACGAACACTGAAGCTTTCTTT.

The J gene is TRBJ2-5, the V gene TRBV6-5; TRBD1 aligns across 9 bases. This CDR3 has 15 residues. Germline loops: CDR1 MNHEY, CDR2 SVGAGI. V was clipped by 7 bases and J by 0 bases; unmatched bases: 6. The CDR3 nucleotides read TGTGCCAGCACCCACAGGGGGCCCCACCAAGAGACCCAGTACTTC. Amino acids: CASTHRGPHQETQYF.

The rearrangement uses TRBV28 and TRBJ2-3; D possibly corresponds to TRBD2 (6 bases). V was pared by 7 bases and J by 2 bases, with 16 bases between. CDR3 length: 15 amino acids. CDR1 and CDR2 (germline): MDHEN, SYDVKM. The CDR3 loop is CASISPGTPTDTQYF. The CDR3 DNA follows: TGTGCCAGCATCTCCCCCGGGACTCCCACAGATACGCAGTATTTT.

This clone was seen only once. The J gene is TRBJ1-2, the V gene TRBV7-2; D perhaps matches TRBD1 (6 bases). Looked up from germline, CDR1 is SGHTA and CDR2 is FQGNSA. The ends were cut back, 1 base at V and 3 bases at J, with 12 bases in the middle. This CDR3 has 15 amino acids. The DNA for the CDR3 is TGTGCCAGCAGCTTAGGGAGGGGGTTGGACTATGGCTACACCTTC. Its translation: CASSLGRGLDYGYTF.

Comments on this clone: The same CDR3 also results from other DNA sequences found in this sample. The rearrangement joins TRBV5-4 to TRBJ2-2, with a possible D match to TRBD2 (6 bases). Germline CDR1 reads SGHNT; CDR2 reads YYREEE (reference sequence). Trimming pared 0 bases from V and 5 bases from J, leaving 11 bases between. CDR3 length: 15 residues. The CDR3 DNA follows: TGTGCCAGCAGCTTGGACGGGGGAGGTACCGGGGAGCTGTTTTTT. Amino acids: CASSLDGGGTGELFF. The complete variable domain, with remaining parts taken from reference TRBV5-4 and TRBJ2-2, reads ETGVTQSPTHLIKTRGQQVTLRCSSQSGHNTVSWYQQALGQGPQFIFQYYREEENGRGNFPPRFSGLQFPNYSSELNVNALELDDSALYLCASSLDGGGTGELFFGEGSRLTVL.

The chain joins TRBV7-2 to TRBJ2-1; D call uncertain. This CDR3 has 14 residues. V lost 1 base to trimming and J lost 6 bases, with 10 bases between them. Germline CDR1 reads SGHTA; CDR2 reads FQGNSA. CDR3 in DNA: TGTGCCAGCAGCTTAGGGTGGGCCGGCAATGAGCAGTTCTTC. Protein product: CASSLGWAGNEQFF.

As regards this clone: The identical CDR3 is also encoded by other nucleotide sequences in the sample. This chain uses TRBV7-2 with TRBJ1-1; 9 bases match TRBD1. This CDR3 comprises 14 residues. Trimming removed 2 bases from V and 5 bases from J; junction bases left unmatched: 3. From germline, CDR1 is SGHTA and CDR2 FQGNSA. The CDR3 region has the DNA TGTGCCAGCAGCTTAAGACAGGGGGGGACTGAAGCTTTCTTT. Translation: CASSLRQGGTEAFF.

In its sample, this clone was seen once. V and J are TRBV10-2 and TRBJ2-5; D is uncertain. Trimming stripped 6 bases from V and 5 bases from J, with 10 bases between. This CDR3 region has 12 residues. The germline gives CDR1 WSHSY, CDR2 SAAADI. CDR3 region: CASRRLGETQYF. The CDR3 DNA follows: TGCGCCAGCAGAAGACTGGGGGAGACCCAGTACTTC.

In its sample, this clone was seen once. A much larger clone is a single base away; this may be a read error. The sample contains more than one DNA sequence encoding this CDR3. V is TRBV5-1 and J is TRBJ2-7; D not certain. The CDR3 consists of 10 residues. Trimming took off 2 bases at V and 3 bases at J, with 0 bases between the two ends. Per the germline V gene, CDR1 is SGHRS and CDR2 is YFSETQ. The CDR3 reads CASSFYEQYF. The CDR3 DNA follows: TGCGCCAGCAGCTTCTACGAGCAGTACTTC.

The chain joins TRBV4-1 to TRBJ2-7; no firm D call. Germline CDR1 is MGHRA and CDR2 is YSYEKL. There are 14 residues in the CDR3. With 0 bases removed from V and 3 bases from J, the gap between germline ends came to 9 bases. CDR3 region: CASSQDRVNYEQYF. In DNA, the CDR3 is TGCGCCAGCAGCCAAGATAGGGTAAACTACGAGCAGTACTTC.